These 17 T cell receptor beta chains were all obtained from the same sample, sequenced in a study of PD-1 blockade in classical Hodgkin lymphoma. Measured with immunoSEQ multiplex PCR; TCRdb has only the in-frame clones, and not every one. Among about 40,000 clones listed, 76% were seen once. After autologous stem cell transplantation all patients relapsed, and prior brentuximab vedotin exposure differed between cohorts. This material consisted of peripheral blood mononuclear cells (PBMCs), taken at baseline. The origin of the receptors is a human donor with classical Hodgkin lymphoma.

This clone was seen a handful of times. CDR3 sequence (DNA): TGTGCCTCCAAGGACAGGGGGCGTCAGGGCTACACCTTC. Translated, it gives CASKDRGRQGYTF. The gene calls are TRBV30 and TRBJ1-2; the match to TRBD1 covers 11 bases. The CDR3 has 13 residues. Germline V gives CDR1 GTSNPN, CDR2 SVGIG (reference sequence). V dropped 7 bases and J dropped 8; count of bases not matched to a gene: 9.

This clone is medium-sized (0.01 to 0.1%) by share. V usage is TRBV19 and J usage is TRBJ1-4, with D maybe TRBD1 (5 bases). V was pared by 8 bases and J by 8 bases, with 15 bases between. The CDR3 sequence is 13 residues long. The V gene's germline CDR1 is LNHDA and CDR2 SQIVND (reference sequence). The CDR3 here is CASAGRVNEKLFF. The DNA of the CDR3 is TGTGCCAGTGCCGGCAGGGTAAACGAAAAACTGTTTTTT.

The CDR3 DNA reads TGTGCCAGTAGTATAGCCCCCGGACAGGGGCGCTACACCTTC. Translation: CASSIAPGQGRYTF. This chain joins TRBV19 and TRBJ1-2; 9 nucleotides line up with TRBD1. V dropped 1 base and J dropped 9; count of bases not matched to a gene: 6. The germline V gene encodes CDR1 LNHDA and CDR2 SQIVND (reference sequence). CDR3 length equals 14 residues.

J is TRBJ2-3 and V is TRBV5-1; D tentatively reads TRBD1 or TRBD2 (5 bases each). The length of the CDR3 is 16 residues. The V and J ends lost 1 base and 4 bases respectively, with 16 bases between them. The germline CDR1 and CDR2 sequences are SGHRS and YFSETQ. The CDR3 reads CASSLRSVRDPDTQYF. Here the CDR3 DNA reads TGCGCCAGCAGCTTGCGGTCAGTAAGGGACCCAGATACGCAGTATTTT.

CDR3 in amino acids: CASSLATSGIEQETQYF. The CDR3 region has the DNA TGTGCCAGCAGCTTAGCCACTAGCGGGATTGAACAAGAGACCCAGTACTTC. This chain links TRBV7-2 with TRBJ2-5, with TRBD2 matching over 10 bases. The CDR3 is 17 amino acids. The J segment lost 2 bases and the V segment lost 0 bases, leaving 6 bases of the junction unmatched. Germline loops: CDR1 SGHTA, CDR2 FQGNSA.

The chain has TRBV11-1 and TRBJ2-1; D ambiguous. The CDR3 extends over 16 amino acids. Germline values: CDR1 SGHAT, CDR2 FQDESV (reference sequence). V was clipped by 3 bases and J by 3 bases, with 15 bases between them. CDR3 in amino acids: CASSLRQMNNYNEQFF. The CDR3 DNA is TGTGCCAGCAGCTTGAGGCAGATGAACAACTACAATGAGCAGTTCTTC.

The chain is built from TRBV7-2 and TRBJ2-7; D not resolved. V was shortened by 5 bases and J by 2 bases, with 16 bases between the two germline ends. From germline, CDR1 is SGHTA and CDR2 FQGNSA. The CDR3 has 15 amino acids. The CDR3 DNA sequence: TGTGCCAGCAGCGCCATAGCAGGCGAGACCTACGAGCAGTACTTC. Encoded protein: CASSAIAGETYEQYF.

The V call is TRBV10-2, the J call TRBJ2-2, with a tentative D call TRBD2 (5 bases). The CDR3 consists of 13 residues. Per the germline V gene, CDR1 is WSHSY and CDR2 is SAAADI. Between the trimmed V and J ends, which lost 7 bases and 4 bases, there was a span of 10 bases. CDR3 DNA: TGCGCCAGCACCTCACTAGTCACCGGGGAGCTGTTTTTT. It is translated as CASTSLVTGELFF.

By frequency in the sample, this clone is medium-sized (0.01 to 0.1%). The chain combines TRBV27 with TRBJ2-1, with D perhaps matching TRBD1 (5 bases). Germline CDR1 MNHEY, CDR2 SMNVEV (reference sequence). The CDR3 length is 13 residues. Trimming removed 0 bases at V and 7 bases at J, with 7 bases between. DNA of the CDR3: TGTGCCAGCAGTTTATCGACAGCGAATGAGCAGTTCTTC. Translated, it gives CASSLSTANEQFF.

This chain joins TRBV10-1 and TRBJ2-7; D perhaps matches TRBD1 (5 bases). The ends were cut back, 6 bases at V and 5 bases at J, with 11 bases in the middle. The CDR3 extends over 12 amino acids. Germline loops: CDR1 WNHNN, CDR2 SYGVQD (reference sequence). The CDR3 protein is CASSEDTNEQYF. DNA for the CDR3: TGCGCCAGCAGCGAGGACACGAACGAGCAGTACTTC.

V is TRBV7-2 and J is TRBJ1-2; 7 positions match TRBD1. Germline trimming cut 7 bases from V and 4 bases from J; bases unmatched to any gene: 3. Germline V lookup: CDR1 SGHTA, CDR2 FQGNSA. This CDR3 has 12 residues. The CDR3 DNA is TGTGCCAGCACCGGGACAGTCTATGGCTACACCTTC. It translates to CASTGTVYGYTF.

J is TRBJ2-6 and V is TRBV29-1; TRBD1 agrees at 8 bases. The CDR3 consists of 15 residues. Germline V CDR1 and CDR2: SQVTM, ANQGSEA. V gave up 6 bases and J gave up 2 bases; unmatched junction bases: 6. The CDR3 spells CSVLTGETGANVLTF. The CDR3 nucleotides are TGCAGCGTCCTGACAGGGGAGACTGGGGCCAACGTCCTGACTTTC.

The chain links TRBV28 to TRBJ2-6; no definite D call. The length of the CDR3 is 15 residues. The V gene lost 5 bases and the J gene lost 4 bases, with 12 bases spanning the gap. In germline, CDR1 is MDHEN, CDR2 SYDVKM. The CDR3: CASSKGNPGANVLTF. For the CDR3, the DNA is TGTGCCAGCAGTAAGGGAAACCCAGGGGCCAACGTCCTGACTTTC.

The chain joins TRBV7-9 to TRBJ2-1; 11 bases match TRBD2. The length of the CDR3 is 16 residues. J lost 0 bases, V lost 5 bases, and 3 bases had no gene match. Germline V lookup: CDR1 SEHNR, CDR2 FQNEAQ (reference sequence). CDR3 DNA sequence: TGTGCCAGCAGCGGGACTAGCGGAAGCTCCTACAATGAGCAGTTCTTC. Encoded protein: CASSGTSGSSYNEQFF.

The gene calls are TRBV6-6 and TRBJ2-7; 9 bases fit TRBD2. The V gene end was trimmed by 5 bases and the J gene end by 5 bases; junction bases not matched to a gene: 10. The germline CDR1 and CDR2 sequences are MNHNY and SVGAGI (reference sequence). CDR3 size: 15 residues. This chain's CDR3 is CASSPEGGRADEQYF. DNA of the CDR3: TGTGCCAGCAGTCCAGAAGGCGGGAGGGCAGACGAGCAGTACTTC.

A few counts support this clone. The chain is built from TRBV11-2 and TRBJ1-2, with D unresolved. This CDR3 has 13 residues. Germline V lookup: CDR1 SGHAT, CDR2 FQNNGV. V lost 3 bases and J 6 bases, leaving 11 bases between the germline ends. The CDR3 loop reads CASSFQGPDGYTF. The CDR3 nucleotides read TGTGCCAGCAGCTTCCAAGGGCCGGATGGCTACACCTTC.

V is TRBV6-5 and J is TRBJ2-1, with unresolved D. Germline-derived CDR1 and CDR2 are MNHEY and SVGAGI. CDR3 length equals 15 residues. V dropped 6 bases and J dropped 0 bases, with 12 bases sitting between them. CDR3 in DNA: TGTGCCAGCAGCTTCCTACGGAGCTCCTACAATGAGCAGTTCTTC. This sequence encodes CASSFLRSSYNEQFF.